Listed here are 22 T cell receptor beta chains from one sample, sequenced in a study of a mutant IDH1 vaccine in newly diagnosed glioma. Described time point: baseline, week 1 (first vaccination visit). Treatment: pre-vaccination baseline after standard-of-care therapy. Sequencing was performed with immunoSEQ multiplex PCR; in TCRdb, only in-frame clones are kept and a portion is missing. This table has some 38,000 clones, under 80% appearing once. This sample comprised PBMCs, obtained from a glioma patient treated with radiotherapy, temozolomide or both. These receptors were taken from a man aged 40-49 years with glioma. Some clones in this sample may be carry-over from other donors' samples.

This chain joins TRBV27 and TRBJ1-5; no reliable D call. The CDR3 is 11 amino acids. The germline CDR1 and CDR2 sequences are MNHEY and SMNVEV (reference sequence). V lost 7 bases to trimming and J lost 4 bases, with 5 bases between them. The CDR3 region is CASIYNQPQHF. In DNA, the CDR3 is TGTGCCAGCATATATAATCAGCCCCAGCATTTT.

This chain uses TRBV29-1 with TRBJ2-3; D not resolved. This CDR3 has 14 amino acids. Germline values: CDR1 SQVTM, CDR2 ANQGSEA. This chain's CDR3 is CSAPESTSTDTQYF. The CDR3 DNA is TGCAGTGCCCCAGAGTCCACTAGCACAGATACGCAGTATTTT.

V and J are TRBV6-1 and TRBJ1-4; D is uncertain. The V gene's germline CDR1 is MNHNS and CDR2 SASEGT. Between the trimmed V and J ends, which lost 5 bases and 0 bases, there was a span of 7 bases. There are 14 residues in the CDR3. The CDR3 loop reads CASSSHTTNEKLFF. CDR3 DNA sequence: TGTGCCAGCAGTTCCCACACAACTAATGAAAAACTGTTTTTT.

The chain joins TRBV27 to TRBJ2-1; 8 positions agree with TRBD2. The CDR3 loop spans 12 amino acids. Germline V gene sequence: CDR1 MNHEY, CDR2 SMNVEV (reference sequence). Germline trimming cut 6 bases from V and 16 bases from J; bases unmatched to any gene: 11. CDR3 loop: CASSEAGVKHFF. The CDR3 DNA reads as TGTGCCAGCAGCGAAGCGGGGGTTAAACATTTCTTC.

V is TRBV19 and J is TRBJ2-7; D tentatively fits TRBD1 or TRBD2 (6 bases each). Germline lookup yields CDR1 LNHDA and CDR2 SQIVND (reference sequence). V was cut by 5 bases and J by 6 bases, with 14 bases left in between. This CDR3 region has 13 residues. CDR3 sequence: CASSPGDMPEQYF. CDR3 nucleotides: TGTGCCAGTAGTCCGGGGGACATGCCCGAGCAGTACTTC.

The rearrangement uses TRBV6-6 and TRBJ2-3, with a possible D match to TRBD2 (6 bases). The CDR3 contains 13 residues. Trimming stripped 6 bases from V and 0 bases from J, with 7 bases between. Germline V gives CDR1 MNHNY, CDR2 SVGAGI (reference sequence). CDR3 in amino acids: CASRLASTDTQYF. The CDR3 DNA reads as TGTGCCAGCAGACTAGCTAGCACAGATACGCAGTATTTT.

The rearrangement joins TRBV21-1 to TRBJ2-7. TRBV21-1 is annotated as a pseudogene. The CDR3 totals 15 residues. CDR3 residues: CASSKHRAASYEQYF. The CDR3 DNA reads TGTGCCAGCAGCAAACATAGAGCAGCCTCCTACGAGCAGTACTTC.

V gene TRBV27 combines with J gene TRBJ1-1; D perhaps matches TRBD1 (6 bases). Germline CDR1 and CDR2: MNHEY and SMNVEV (reference sequence). V lost 3 bases and J 5 bases, leaving 16 bases between the germline ends. This CDR3 has 15 residues. Here the CDR3 reads CASSFIAGAVTEAFF. CDR3 nucleotide sequence: TGTGCCAGCAGTTTTATCGCAGGGGCAGTGACTGAAGCTTTCTTT.

The J gene is TRBJ1-1, the V gene TRBV7-3; no definite D call. V was cut by 6 bases and J by 2 bases, with 13 bases left in between. From germline, CDR1 is SGHTA and CDR2 FQGTGA. The CDR3 loop spans 14 amino acids. The CDR3: CASSLGGSNTEAFF. The CDR3 DNA sequence: TGTGCCAGCAGTTTAGGTGGGTCCAACACTGAAGCTTTCTTT. Together with reference TRBV7-3 and TRBJ1-1, the CDR3 gives the full variable domain: GAGVSQTPSNKVTEKGKYVELRCDPISGHTALYWYRQSLGQGPEFLIYFQGTGAADDSGLPNDRFFAVRPEGSVSTLKIQRTERGDSAVYLCASSLGGSNTEAFFGQGTRLTVV.

The DNA of the CDR3 is TGCGCCAGCAGTCCGGGACACGGAGAAGAGACCCAGTACTTC. Translated: CASSPGHGEETQYF. The V and J genes are TRBV10-1 and TRBJ2-5; TRBD1 might be the D (6 bases). V was pared by 5 bases and J by 3 bases, with 13 bases between. In germline, CDR1 is WNHNN, CDR2 SYGVQD (reference sequence). The CDR3 runs to 14 residues.

The J gene is TRBJ2-7, the V gene TRBV5-1, with D tentatively TRBD1 (8 bases). Germline values: CDR1 SGHRS, CDR2 YFSETQ. Trimming pared 2 bases from V and 2 bases from J, leaving 14 bases between. This CDR3 is 15 amino acids long. The CDR3 DNA follows: TGCGCCAGCAGCTTTGGAGCGGGACAGGCCTACGAGCAGTACTTC. Amino acids: CASSFGAGQAYEQYF. Full variable domain (remainder filled in from reference TRBV5-1 and TRBJ2-7): KAGVTQTPRYLIKTRGQQVTLSCSPISGHRSVSWYQQTPGQGLQFLFEYFSETQRNKGNFPGRFSGRQFSNSRSEMNVSTLELGDSALYLCASSFGAGQAYEQYFGPGTRLTVT.

The rearrangement links TRBV30 to TRBJ1-4; D remains unclear. This CDR3 has 14 residues. Germline CDR1 reads GTSNPN; CDR2 reads SVGIG (reference sequence). V lost 2 bases and J lost 2, with 9 bases in between. CDR3 DNA sequence: TGTGCCTGGAGTCGGGAGTGGACTAATGAAAAACTGTTTTTT. This translates into CAWSREWTNEKLFF. The full variable domain, completed using reference TRBV30 and TRBJ1-4, is SQTIHQWPATLVQPVGSPLSLECTVEGTSNPNLYWYRQAAGRGLQLLFYSVGIGQISSEVPQNLSASRPQDRQFILSSKKLLLSDSGFYLCAWSREWTNEKLFFGSGTQLSVL.

The rearrangement joins TRBV11-2 to TRBJ1-1; 8 positions agree with TRBD1. Germline CDR1 reads SGHAT; CDR2 reads FQNNGV. CDR3 length: 15 amino acids. J lost 4 bases, V lost 1 base, and 5 bases had no gene match. CDR3 in amino acids: CASSLGATGGTEAFF. CDR3 bases: TGTGCCAGCAGCTTAGGGGCCACAGGGGGCACTGAAGCTTTCTTT. The variable domain in full, completed from reference TRBV11-2 and TRBJ1-1, reads EAGVAQSPRYKIIEKRQSVAFWCNPISGHATLYWYQQILGQGPKLLIQFQNNGVVDDSQLPKDRFSAERLKGVDSTLKIQPAKLEDSAVYLCASSLGATGGTEAFFGQGTRLTVV.

The V call is TRBV9, the J call TRBJ1-3; D possibly corresponds to TRBD1 (5 bases). Per germline, CDR1 SGDLS and CDR2 YYNGEE. This CDR3 comprises 15 residues. The V end was cut by 0 bases, the J end by 3 bases, with 10 bases between. This CDR3 reads CASSVGGGIGNTIYF. Here the CDR3 DNA reads TGTGCCAGCAGCGTAGGGGGCGGAATTGGAAACACCATATATTTT.

The CDR3 DNA is TGTGCCAGCGAGGCGGACTCTTATCAGCCCCAGCATTTT. Encoded protein: CASEADSYQPQHF. This sequence joins TRBV2 and TRBJ1-5; D is unclear. The CDR3 runs to 13 residues. CDR1 and CDR2 (germline): SNHLY, FYNNEI. V gave up 8 bases and J gave up 5 bases, with 13 bases separating them.

This clone was counted only a few times. This chain joins TRBV2 and TRBJ1-1, with 10 bases lining up with TRBD1. Germline-derived CDR1 and CDR2 are SNHLY and FYNNEI. CDR3 size: 13 residues. Trimming removed 7 bases from V and 4 bases from J; junction bases left unmatched: 3. CDR3 region: CASNRDRGTEAFF. CDR3 in DNA: TGTGCCAGCAACCGGGACAGGGGCACTGAAGCTTTCTTT.

The V and J genes are TRBV7-9 and TRBJ1-5; D is ambiguous. Looked up from germline, CDR1 is SEHNR and CDR2 is FQNEAQ (reference sequence). Trimming stripped 2 bases from V and 0 bases from J, with 14 bases between. This CDR3 comprises 17 residues. CDR3: CASSLSPSTDSNQPQHF. The CDR3 DNA reads as TGTGCCAGCAGCTTAAGTCCGTCTACAGATAGCAATCAGCCCCAGCATTTT.

The chain has TRBV10-3 and TRBJ1-2; D not certain. Germline V lookup: CDR1 ENHRY, CDR2 SYGVKD. V was cut by 6 bases and J by 7 bases, with 18 bases left in between. CDR3 length equals 14 residues. The CDR3 sequence is CAIRLEGDRLGYTF. The CDR3 DNA is TGTGCCATCAGACTGGAGGGAGATCGACTTGGCTACACCTTC.

This rearrangement joins TRBV19 to TRBJ2-1; tentatively, D is TRBD1 (6 bases). The germline CDR1 and CDR2 sequences are LNHDA and SQIVND (reference sequence). The CDR3 covers 13 residues. The V end lost 6 bases, the J end lost 6 bases, and 12 bases lay between the germline ends. The chain's CDR3 is CASRDSPTNEQFF. The CDR3 nucleotides are TGTGCCAGTAGGGACAGCCCCACCAATGAGCAGTTCTTC.

This clone has just a few counts. The gene calls are TRBV5-1 and TRBJ1-2; D not resolved. The CDR3 extends over 16 amino acids. Per the germline V gene, CDR1 is SGHRS and CDR2 is YFSETQ. V was shortened by 3 bases and J by 7 bases, with 22 bases between the two germline ends. CDR3: CASSSALGPGGRGYTF. CDR3 in DNA: TGCGCCAGCAGCTCTGCCCTCGGACCCGGAGGCCGTGGCTACACCTTC.

V gene TRBV2 combines with J gene TRBJ1-1; 9 positions match TRBD1. The CDR3 is 14 amino acids. The junction had 8 bases not matched to a gene; V was cut back by 7 bases and J by 5 bases. Germline lookup yields CDR1 SNHLY and CDR2 FYNNEI. Written as DNA, the CDR3 is TGTGCCAGCATTTCACAGGGGGCCGGGACTGAAGCTTTCTTT. The encoded protein is CASISQGAGTEAFF. Drawing the rest from reference TRBV2 and TRBJ1-1, the complete variable domain is EPEVTQTPSHQVTQMGQEVILRCVPISNHLYFYWYRQILGQKVEFLVSFYNNEISEKSEIFDDQFSVERPDGSNFTLKIRSTKLEDSAMYFCASISQGAGTEAFFGQGTRLTVV.

The V gene is TRBV5-1, the J gene TRBJ2-7, with 7 bases identical to TRBD1. The trim removed 2 bases at V and 6 bases at J, leaving 14 bases unmatched. The CDR3 spans 16 residues. Germline V gene data show CDR1 as SGHRS and CDR2 as YFSETQ. Here the CDR3 reads CASSFAGTAARIEQYF. In DNA form, the CDR3 reads TGCGCCAGCAGCTTCGCTGGGACAGCGGCTCGGATCGAGCAGTACTTC.